Listed below are T cell receptor beta chains from one sample, sequenced in a study of early T cells in non-severe SARS-CoV-2 infection. In TCRdb, the 5' RACE reads were re-called with MiXCR into one record per CDR3 protein. This table has 55,000 to 85,000 distinct CDR3 sequences, approximately 11% appearing once. Sequenced material: whole blood, taken at baseline. These receptors were taken from an adult who was a healthcare worker with PCR-confirmed SARS-CoV-2 infection or an uninfected control (not recorded which). CDR3s include the opening cysteine and the closing phenylalanine or tryptophan. The D gene is left open where the match is weak. Expanded clones are given a class, and other clones once, few, many or no size at all.

d_call: TRBD2; v_call: TRBV4-2; clone_size: many; j_call: TRBJ2-4; cdr3_nt: TGTGCCAGCAGCCCTCGAGCTGGGGGGGGAGCCAAAAACATTCAGTACTTC; cdr3_aa: CASSPRAGGGAKNIQYF
d_call: TRBD2; v_call: TRBV4-1; clone_size: few; j_call: TRBJ2-5; cdr3_nt: TGCGCCAGCAGCCAACTGACTAGCGGGAGGGCCTTTGAGACCCAGTACTTC; cdr3_aa: CASSQLTSGRAFETQYF
d_call: TRBD1; v_call: TRBV20-1; clone_size: many; j_call: TRBJ1-3; cdr3_nt: TGCAGTGCCGATTCCGGGACAGGGCCAGGAAACACCATATATTTT; cdr3_aa: CSADSGTGPGNTIYF
d_call: TRBD1; v_call: TRBV20-1; clone_size: many; j_call: TRBJ2-1; cdr3_nt: TGCAGTGCTAGAGGAATCCGGACAGGGGTTGTCAATGAGCAGTTCTTC; cdr3_aa: CSARGIRTGVVNEQFF
d_call: NA; v_call: TRBV7-8; clone_size: many; j_call: TRBJ1-2; cdr3_nt: TGTGCCAGCAGCCCACAGGGTTTTTATGATGGCTACACCTTC; cdr3_aa: CASSPQGFYDGYTF
d_call: TRBD1; v_call: TRBV29-1; clone_size: NA; j_call: TRBJ1-2; cdr3_nt: TGCAGCGTTGAACAGGGACAGGGTTTCTATGGCTACACCTTC; cdr3_aa: CSVEQGQGFYGYTF
d_call: NA; v_call: TRBV6-2/TRBV6-3; clone_size: NA; j_call: TRBJ2-5; cdr3_nt: TGTGCCAGCAGAAGAGCGGAGACCCAGTACTTC; cdr3_aa: CASRRAETQYF
d_call: TRBD1; v_call: TRBV6-2/TRBV6-3; clone_size: many; j_call: TRBJ2-7; cdr3_nt: TGTGCCAGCATGTTGCCCGGGACAGGGAGATACGAGCAGTACTTC; cdr3_aa: CASMLPGTGRYEQYF
d_call: TRBD2; v_call: TRBV5-1; clone_size: many; j_call: TRBJ2-1; cdr3_nt: TGCGCCAGCAGCCTGGGACTAGCGGCGAATGAGCAGTTCTTC; cdr3_aa: CASSLGLAANEQFF
d_call: TRBD1; v_call: TRBV7-2; clone_size: many; j_call: TRBJ1-1; cdr3_nt: TGTGCCAGCAGCGCACAGGGGGCGCGCACTGAAGCTTTCTTT; cdr3_aa: CASSAQGARTEAFF
d_call: NA; v_call: TRBV21-1; clone_size: NA; j_call: TRBJ2-3; cdr3_nt: TGTGCCAGCAGCAAAGATCGGTGTGGTAGCGGGAGCTTCACAGATACGCAGTATTTT; cdr3_aa: CASSKDRCGSGSFTDTQYF
d_call: NA; v_call: TRBV4-3; clone_size: NA; j_call: TRBJ1-1; cdr3_nt: TGCGCCAGCAGCCAAGGGCCGGAAAACAACACTGGAGCTTTCTTT; cdr3_aa: CASSQGPENNTGAFF
d_call: TRBD1; v_call: TRBV6-2/TRBV6-3; clone_size: NA; j_call: TRBJ2-2; cdr3_nt: TGTGCCAGCAAGGCCTGGGGACAGTCGTTATACACCGGGGAGCTGTTTTTT; cdr3_aa: CASKAWGQSLYTGELFF
d_call: TRBD2; v_call: TRBV2; clone_size: few; j_call: TRBJ2-5; cdr3_nt: TGTGCCAGCAGCCTCTTTTCCCTAGCGGGAGGAATCCCAGAGACCCAGTACTTC; cdr3_aa: CASSLFSLAGGIPETQYF
d_call: TRBD2; v_call: TRBV11-2; clone_size: many; j_call: TRBJ2-7; cdr3_nt: TGTGCCAGCAGCTCTCCCGGGACTAGCGGTTCCTACGAGCAGTACTTC; cdr3_aa: CASSSPGTSGSYEQYF